The clone carrying this TCR beta chain was observed once. No antigen is known for it. V shed 3 bases and J shed 2 bases, with 7 bases lying between them. Germline values: CDR1 WSHSY, CDR2 SAAADI. The CDR3 length is 13 residues. TCRdb's table, derived via immunoSEQ multiplex PCR, lists solely in-frame clones and lacks some. This table has about 64,000 clones, more than 60% appearing once. This sample was included in a study of pediatric ulcerative colitis. Findings and limits, study-wide: No controls had the two rectal clonotypes shared by ulcerative colitis patients. Clonal expansions reduced rectal repertoire diversity in acute severe colitis. Substantially fewer templates came from a couple of patients' blood samples.

The diagnostic colonoscopy in ulcerative colitis patients preceded any immunosuppressive treatment. The TCR originated in a boy between 10 and 17 years old with moderate ulcerative colitis. The chain couples TRBV10-2 to TRBJ1-2; D is possibly TRBD1 (6 bases). The specimen was blood. CDR3 protein: CASSDTGNYGYTF. In nucleotides, the CDR3 is TGCGCCAGCAGTGACACAGGGAACTATGGCTACACCTTC.